This TCR beta chain was sequenced in a study of cytomegalovirus exposure and HLA in healthy donors (TCRdb year 2017). Background on the whole study: According to an earlier analysis of several hundred of the donors, roughly 180 million T cells yielded 117 million unique TCR beta sequences and 276 Gb of sequence data. Around 320 gigabases of sequencing data and 70 million to 85 million unique TCR sequences were included in an early release covering roughly 600 HLA-typed donors. Of the roughly 410 genotyped donors, 65% to 90% were placed in the genetic ancestry cluster associated with self-reported Caucasian donors. The study aimed to test whether cataloging public T cell receptors could reveal signatures of past pathogen exposure. Using immunosequencing, the study profiled T cell repertoires from some 670 subjects and related those repertoires to cytomegalovirus serostatus. A separate validation cohort of roughly 110 different subjects was used in addition to the 666-subject first cohort. The study combined high-throughput TCR immunosequencing, statistical association of individual TCRs with disease status, and machine learning to predict cytomegalovirus infection status. A later analysis re-examined previously published TCR beta repertoires from over 500 donors and added high-resolution HLA genotyping to investigate patterns of TCR occurrence. Rather than using new phenotypic data, the later analysis identified candidate immune exposures from TCR beta sequences and from how often those sequences occurred across donors. To decide whether each TCR beta V gene segment behaved as functional or pseudogenic, an earlier analysis of fewer than 750 of the donors relied on high-throughput TCR beta sequencing. Donor age, sex, ethnicity and CMV serostatus were collected together with the repertoire data. In a later genetic analysis, genome-wide SNP genotypes for about 55% of the roughly 670 donors were used, and that subset was treated as a discovery cohort. Every discovery cohort repertoire had been produced on one sequencing platform. HLA typing covered class I and class II loci at four-digit resolution. The number of typed donors differed by locus: about 629-630 for A, B, C, DRB1 and DQB1; 522 for DQA1; 600 to 610 for DPA1; and roughly 490 for DPB1. A handful of DR-DQ haplotypes were treated as single units for association and clustering because of strong linkage in the cohort. Among some 410 genotyped donors of the cohort, an average of around 250,000 unique TCR beta nucleotide sequences was sequenced per donor, of which 15% to 20% were non-productive.

What the research found in general, with its limitations: A group of highly shared sequence variants was considered likely to be a technical artifact of the sequencing pipeline. The only immune exposure information available for the cohort was CMV serostatus. Presence/absence analyses assumed roughly uniform sequencing depth across donors, an assumption that may not hold. Across donors, most TCR sequences were observed very rarely, whereas some public TCRs were present in many individuals. HLA typing was unavailable for some donors at each locus, so association tests used only the typed subset. According to a later analysis, TCR association rates differed among HLA loci, with DRB1 alleles showing the most associated TCRs and HLA-C alleles showing the fewest. In a later genetic analysis, fewer N-insertions in productive TCRs were reported among donors in an Asian-associated ancestry cluster than the roughly 710-donor mean. At a false discovery rate of 0.05, a later analysis linked 16,951 TCR beta sequences to specific HLA alleles. The cohort was sequenced for TCR beta chains only, and without alpha or paired-chain data the features that could be detected were limited. A further reported finding was that TCR beta sequences accurately predicted the HLA-A and HLA-B alleles for most subjects in the first cohort. A total of 164 TCR beta chains were listed by the study as associated with cytomegalovirus. The classifier was reported to diagnose cytomegalovirus status with high specificity and sensitivity in both the original cohort and the validation cohort. When HLA alleles, especially DR and DQ, strongly co-occurred, attributing TCR associations to individual alleles was difficult. Three of the identified cytomegalovirus-associated TCR beta chains were confirmed in vitro to be specific for cytomegalovirus antigens. The 87-base-pair reads could not distinguish some IMGT-functional V segments, including TRBV6-2 and TRBV6-3, so those segments were excluded. A later analysis reported that several top co-occurrence clusters appeared linked to parvovirus B19, influenza, CMV and Epstein-Barr virus. Most CMV-associated TCR beta chains appeared to be HLA-restricted in a later analysis, and the HLA associations seemed to be driven largely by CMV exposure. In an earlier analysis of more than 450 of the donors, most TCR beta V segments were observed in productive rearrangements about 87% or about 30% of the time, broadly matching IMGT annotations. Correlated functional status among segregating V segments might be attributable to linkage disequilibrium, but an unknown experimental factor could not be ruled out. Because counts were too low, approximately 15 rarely observed V segments, including chromosome 9 orphons, were excluded from the earlier analysis of roughly 580 of the donors. An association between a missense DCLRE1C variant and V-gene and J-gene trimming of TCR beta chains was found in a later genetic analysis and replicated in an independent cohort. The authors suggested that the approach could potentially be extended to other disease states and immunological phenotypes. In a later analysis, HLA-associated TCR beta chains showed more clonal expansion and lower generation probabilities than non-associated chains that were equally common.

Library prep was done by the immunoSEQ multiplex PCR assay. The multiplex PCR relied on a mix of 60 forward primers for TCR Vbeta segments and 13 reverse primers for TCR Jbeta segments. A multiplex PCR assay on genomic DNA amplified the CDR3 region of rearranged TCR beta genes. On the Illumina HiSeq System, the amplified TCR beta libraries were sequenced as 87-base-pair reads. The authors processed their data as follows. A later analysis counted approximately 74 million unique TCR beta chains across the 666 repertoires, and 9 million to 14 million of these chains were shared by at least two donors. Raw reads were error-corrected and collapsed into unique sequences with a nearest-neighbor algorithm that merged closely related sequences to remove PCR and sequencing errors. Alignment of CDR3 sequences to IMGT reference sequences was used to assign V, D and J gene segments. Each retained sequence needed at least a six-nucleotide match to both a V gene segment and a J gene segment. A rearrangement counted as productive if the CDR3 had no stop codons and remained in frame with V and J, and every other rearrangement counted as non-productive. CDR3 was defined according to IMGT convention as the region running from the second conserved V-encoded cysteine to the conserved J-encoded phenylalanine. In an earlier analysis of 550 to 650 of the donors, sequences lacking an unambiguous match to a single V gene segment were excluded. An earlier analysis of fewer than 750 of the donors classified V segments as functional when productive rearrangements were above 56.7% and as segregating when the standard deviation between donors was above 5%. To diagnose cytomegalovirus status from the catalog of TCR beta chain sequences, a statistical classification framework was built. V and J gene assignment, in a later analysis, came from comparing TCR nucleotide sequences with IMGT/GENE-DB human TR gene sequences. A later analysis assigned CDR3 sequences and most-parsimonious VDJ recombination scenarios with the TCRdist pipeline. A later analysis defined each TCR beta chain by its CDR3 amino acid sequence plus V-gene family, and excluded reads lacking a unique V-gene family. In a later analysis, some 600 highly shared, low-generation-probability nucleotide sequences were removed to address suspected cross-contamination and a sequencing artifact. For each public chain, a later analysis derived a clonal expansion index from normalized ranks of inferred template counts within each repertoire. A later analysis computed generation probabilities with a VDJ recombination model fitted to out-of-frame rearrangements, and checked the results against IGoR. In a later analysis, TCR-TCR, TCR-HLA and TCR-CMV co-occurrence was scored with hypergeometric tests, and a repertoire-size bias correction was applied to TCR pairs. A later analysis estimated false discovery rates by permuting HLA or CMV assignments 20 times. In a later analysis, co-occurring TCRs were grouped using DBSCAN, with TCRdist sequence similarity added in when clustering inside HLA-allele-positive subsets. Repertoires with fewer than 30,000 or more than 120,000 public chains, plus five repertoires with anomalous nucleotide sharing, were excluded from co-occurrence clustering. The table was pulled from immuneACCESS by TCRdb, which kept in-frame rearrangements only. Such tables lose some clones; where checked, under half of the loss comes from unresolved V genes, and the rest has no known cause. V and J calls and clone size are as listed in that table; D and trimming were resolved from the DNA. Counted in this sample were approximately 38,000 clones; about 66% of them appeared once. Around 20% of the sample comes from the top ten.

This clone was seen only a few times. Its specific antigen is unknown. Base qualities are not provided; no much larger clone lies one nucleotide away. The cohort consisted of some 730 healthy bone marrow donors. At the time of sampling, every cohort member was nominally healthy, though immune exposures that went unrecorded were likely present. The donor tested CMV seropositive and was one of the 289 seropositive cohort members. Every donor gave a peripheral blood sample, and the peripheral blood mononuclear cells from that sample were used for TCR beta sequencing. The Qiagen DNeasy Blood Extraction Kit was used to extract genomic DNA from the blood cell samples. The germline V gene encodes CDR1 MNHEY and CDR2 SVGAGI. Compared with germline, V lacks 6 bases and J lacks 2 bases; bases without a gene match: 6. The CDR3 numbers 15 residues from cysteine through phenylalanine. The only DNA kept is the CDR3, 45 bases in frame from the first base.

In this chain, TRBV6-5 is recombined with TRBJ2-4, with TRBD1 identical over 8 junction bases. The sample comprised PBMCs. This sequence was found in a man aged 50 to 59 in good health and CMV-seropositive. The DNA reads TGTGCCAGCAGCTCAGGGGGCGCCCCCAAAAACATTCAGTACTTC. It is translated as CASSSGGAPKNIQYF.